This T cell receptor beta chain was recorded in a study of T cell responses to AZD1222 COVID-19 vaccine. Study results and limitations: Just six people given AZD1222 tested seropositive at baseline.

Here immunoSEQ multiplex PCR was the method, and the copy in TCRdb shows in-frame clones only, minus some. This table holds more than 150,000 clones, over 70% found once. A word on this clone: What it binds is unknown.

The clonotype comes from an adult in good health. The sequenced sample was peripheral blood, obtained on day 0 of MenACWY control vaccination.

The CDR3 nucleotides read TGCAGCGTGCCCCCCCCGACAGGGGACTACAATGAGCAGTTCTTC. Protein product: CSVPPPTGDYNEQFF. The chain employs TRBV29-1 and TRBJ2-1, with 8 bases lining up with TRBD1. V was clipped by 6 bases and J by 3 bases; unmatched bases: 10. The CDR3 is 15 residues long. Germline V gene sequence: CDR1 SQVTM, CDR2 ANQGSEA.